The 17 T cell receptor beta chains below were found in one sample sequenced in a study of shared clonotypes between healthy human individuals. TCRdb's copy holds only in-frame clones and misses some; the assay was immunoSEQ multiplex PCR. Of about 480,000 clones in the sample, 60% to 80% are singletons; the top ten hold around 12%. Sequencing used PBMCs. Every receptor here comes from a woman aged 40 to 50 in good health. Some clones in this sample may be carry-over from other donors' samples.

The gene calls are TRBV2 and TRBJ2-1; 10 bases are a match to TRBD1. The V gene's germline CDR1 is SNHLY and CDR2 FYNNEI. The V and J ends lost 8 bases and 2 bases, in that order; junction bases with no gene match: 9. The CDR3 is 16 residues long. DNA of the CDR3: TGTGCCAGCTCAGCAGCCGGGACAGGGGCCTACAATGAGCAGTTCTTC. Its protein product is CASSAAGTGAYNEQFF.

The chain has TRBV25-1 and TRBJ2-7; 10 bases align to TRBD2. The CDR3 length is 16 residues. Germline loops: CDR1 MGHDK, CDR2 SYGVNS. J was trimmed by 11 bases and V by 2 bases; bases with no gene match: 15. CDR3 in amino acids: CASSEEGLAEPQIEYF. The CDR3, as DNA: TGTGCCAGCAGTGAAGAAGGACTAGCGGAGCCCCAGATTGAGTACTTC.

The DNA of the CDR3 is TGTGCCAGCAGTCCGGGACTAGCGGGCATCCTCTACGAGCAGTACTTC. Amino acid sequence: CASSPGLAGILYEQYF. V and J are TRBV27 and TRBJ2-7, with TRBD2 matching over 12 bases. The CDR3 has 16 amino acids. Trimming took 5 bases from V and 3 from J; bases not matched to a gene: 8. Germline V lookup: CDR1 MNHEY, CDR2 SMNVEV (reference sequence).

This chain connects TRBV18 to TRBJ2-7, with 8 bases aligning to TRBD1. Germline V CDR1 and CDR2: KGHSH, LQKENI. V shed 5 bases and J 6 bases; nucleotides not matched to a gene: 3. This CDR3 has 12 residues. Here the CDR3 reads CASSTDRGEQYF. The CDR3 region has the DNA TGTGCCAGCTCAACAGACAGGGGCGAGCAGTACTTC.

This clone was recorded many times. The chain couples TRBV13 to TRBJ2-3, with D hard to call. The CDR3 totals 14 residues. Germline V gives CDR1 PRHDT, CDR2 FYEKMQ (reference sequence). Trimming took off 4 bases at V and 2 bases at J, with 10 bases between the two ends. The CDR3 DNA reads TGTGCCAGCAGCTCAAGAGGAAACACAGATACGCAGTATTTT. Translating gives CASSSRGNTDTQYF.

This chain links TRBV6-1 with TRBJ1-5; D is undetermined. The ends were cut back, 3 bases at V and 6 bases at J, with 12 bases in the middle. The CDR3 runs to 14 residues. Germline-derived CDR1 and CDR2 are MNHNS and SASEGT. CDR3 loop: CASSEGGYGQPQHF. The CDR3 DNA reads as TGTGCCAGCAGTGAGGGCGGTTATGGTCAGCCCCAGCATTTT.

This chain joins TRBV29-1 and TRBJ2-1; 7 bases align to TRBD1. V was pared by 7 bases and J by 0 bases, with 6 bases of the junction left unmatched. This CDR3 contains 14 residues. The germline gives CDR1 SQVTM, CDR2 ANQGSEA. CDR3 in amino acids: CSAQGSPSYNEQFF. The CDR3, as DNA: TGCAGCGCACAGGGGTCGCCCTCCTACAATGAGCAGTTCTTC.

This chain connects TRBV28 to TRBJ1-2; possible D gene TRBD1, 6 bases. V was shortened by 7 bases and J by 6 bases, with 21 bases between the two germline ends. This CDR3 is 15 amino acids long. Germline V CDR1 and CDR2: MDHEN, SYDVKM. This chain's CDR3 is CASISPGAGEDGYTF. The CDR3 DNA sequence: TGTGCCAGCATCTCCCCCGGGGCAGGGGAGGATGGCTACACCTTC.

V and J are TRBV6-4 and TRBJ1-1; 8 nucleotides match TRBD1. CDR1 and CDR2 (germline): MRHNA, SNTAGT. The length of the CDR3 is 14 residues. Trimming took 3 bases from V and 1 from J; bases not matched to a gene: 1. CDR3 sequence (DNA): TGTGCCAGCAGTGAAGGGACAGGGAACACTGAAGCTTTCTTT. As protein: CASSEGTGNTEAFF.

The V call is TRBV19, the J call TRBJ2-3; the match to TRBD1 covers 12 bases. The V segment lost 0 bases and the J segment 7 bases; nucleotides outside the gene matches: 5. Germline CDR1 reads LNHDA; CDR2 reads SQIVND (reference sequence). The CDR3 extends over 16 amino acids. The CDR3: CASSIDLGTGGNTQYF. In DNA form, the CDR3 reads TGTGCCAGTAGTATAGATCTTGGGACAGGGGGCAATACGCAGTATTTT.

The V gene is TRBV7-3, the J gene TRBJ2-1, with no clear D. The CDR3 runs to 16 residues. Germline CDR1 SGHTA, CDR2 FQGTGA. V gave up 1 base and J gave up 0 bases, with 10 bases separating them. CDR3 DNA: TGTGCCAGCAGCTTAAGTCGCGTTCGCTCCTACAATGAGCAGTTCTTC. Protein product: CASSLSRVRSYNEQFF. The full variable domain, with the rest looked up from reference TRBV7-3 and TRBJ2-1, is GAGVSQTPSNKVTEKGKYVELRCDPISGHTALYWYRQSLGQGPEFLIYFQGTGAADDSGLPNDRFFAVRPEGSVSTLKIQRTERGDSAVYLCASSLSRVRSYNEQFFGPGTRLTVL.

This clone was detected only a few times. The chain uses TRBV7-8 and TRBJ1-1; D is ambiguous. Germline V CDR1 and CDR2: SGHVS, FQNEAQ. The CDR3 length is 14 residues. The V end lost 9 bases, the J end lost 1 base, and 15 bases lay between the germline ends. CDR3 in amino acids: CASRARGGNTEAFF. The CDR3, as DNA: TGTGCCAGTAGGGCCCGGGGAGGGAACACTGAAGCTTTCTTT.

In the case of this clone: Other DNA sequences in the same sample also yield this CDR3. The chain combines TRBV15 with TRBJ2-5; TRBD2 agrees at 9 bases. Per the germline V gene, CDR1 is LNHNV and CDR2 is YYDKDF (reference sequence). The V and J ends lost 3 bases and 1 base, in that order; junction bases with no gene match: 6. The CDR3 is 16 amino acids. The CDR3 nucleotides are TGTGCCACCAGCAGGGGGGGACTAGCAGCCCAAGAGACCCAGTACTTC. Its translation is CATSRGGLAAQETQYF.

The chain carries TRBV18 and TRBJ1-1; 7 bases are a match to TRBD1. Germline V lookup: CDR1 KGHSH, CDR2 LQKENI. Unmatched junction bases numbered 3, after V lost 5 bases and J lost 0 bases. The CDR3 covers 14 residues. For the CDR3, the DNA is TGTGCCAGCTCAACGACAGGGATGAACACTGAAGCTTTCTTT. Its translation is CASSTTGMNTEAFF.

This chain connects TRBV5-6 to TRBJ1-4; weak D call: TRBD1 (6 bases). The V and J ends lost 0 bases and 5 bases respectively, with 8 bases between them. Germline V lookup: CDR1 SGHDT, CDR2 YYEEEE. The CDR3 runs 14 residues. CDR3 residues: CASSLGGPNEKLFF. In DNA form, the CDR3 reads TGTGCCAGCAGCTTGGGGGGGCCAAATGAAAAACTGTTTTTT.

This CDR3 is CASFESRTTYGYTF. CDR3 nucleotides: TGTGCCAGCTTTGAAAGCCGGACAACCTATGGCTACACCTTC. The chain employs TRBV2 and TRBJ1-2, with a tentative D call TRBD1 (5 bases). Germline V gene sequence: CDR1 SNHLY, CDR2 FYNNEI. The CDR3 length is 14 residues. Trimming took 8 bases from V and 4 from J, leaving 17 bases between them.

The rearrangement links TRBV28 to TRBJ1-1, with a tentative D call TRBD1 (5 bases). This CDR3 contains 13 residues. Between the trimmed V and J ends, which lost 7 bases and 0 bases, there was a span of 9 bases. Germline values: CDR1 MDHEN, CDR2 SYDVKM. CDR3 nucleotide sequence: TGTGCCAGCATCGCGGGGCTGAACACTGAAGCTTTCTTT. Encoded protein: CASIAGLNTEAFF.